This T cell receptor beta chain was captured by sequencing in a study of T-cell reconstitution after alpha-beta-depleted transplantation in children. A library of TCRbeta sequences, prepared with unique molecular identifiers, was generated. TCRdb re-derived calls from the PCR reads in MiXCR, one entry per CDR3 protein. The sample contains about 350,000 distinct CDR3 sequences, 13% of which appear only once. As regards this clonotype: The CDR3 does not end in the conserved phenylalanine or tryptophan, so this is likely a read error.

The sequencing used PBMCs, collected from the stem cell graft. The clonotype was recovered from a human donor who donated a stem cell graft to a child with Fanconi anemia.

The CDR3 bases are TGCGCCAGCAGCTCCGGCTTCAGCGGTCCCCGGTACAATGAGCAGTTCTAC. As protein: CASSSGFSGPRYNEQFY. This chain uses TRBV5-1 with TRBJ2-1; a weak D match, TRBD2 (5 bases). Trimming left V 3 bases short and J 4 bases short, with 20 bases between. This CDR3 contains 17 residues. Looked up from germline, CDR1 is SGHRS and CDR2 is YFSETQ.